The 3 T cell receptor beta chains in this list originate from one sample, sequenced in a study of response to subunit inactivated influenza vaccine. Each CDR3 protein gets one entry after TCRdb re-called the RT-PCR reads with MiXCR. Of just over 300,000 distinct CDR3 sequences in the sample, around a fifth were seen once. The sample here was PBMCs from blood, taken about 20 months after vaccination. The receptors derive from a man aged 50 to 75 who received an inactivated influenza vaccine.

The chain couples TRBV19 to TRBJ1-5, with 7 bases that match TRBD1. The germline CDR1 and CDR2 sequences are LNHDA and SQIVND (reference sequence). The CDR3 length is 15 residues. Germline trimming cut 4 bases from V and 0 bases from J; bases unmatched to any gene: 3. In nucleotides, the CDR3 is TGTGCCAGTAGTACGACAGGGACTAGCAATCAGCCCCAGCATTTT. Its translation is CASSTTGTSNQPQHF.

This chain uses TRBV28 with TRBJ1-5; tentatively, D is TRBD1 (5 bases). V was shortened by 3 bases and J by 0 bases, with 9 bases between the two germline ends. CDR3 length equals 15 residues. Germline V gives CDR1 MDHEN, CDR2 SYDVKM. The CDR3 coding sequence is TGTGCCAGCAGTTTCGTCAGGGATAGCAATCAGCCCCAGCATTTT. The encoded protein is CASSFVRDSNQPQHF.

J is TRBJ2-1 and V is TRBV20-1; 16 bases line up with TRBD2. Germline V gives CDR1 DFQATT, CDR2 SNEGSKA (reference sequence). The junction had 7 bases not matched to a gene; V was cut back by 3 bases and J by 8 bases. This CDR3 is 16 amino acids long. This chain's CDR3 is CSARGLAGGPNHEQFF. Here the CDR3 DNA reads TGCAGTGCTAGGGGACTAGCGGGAGGGCCAAATCATGAGCAGTTCTTC.